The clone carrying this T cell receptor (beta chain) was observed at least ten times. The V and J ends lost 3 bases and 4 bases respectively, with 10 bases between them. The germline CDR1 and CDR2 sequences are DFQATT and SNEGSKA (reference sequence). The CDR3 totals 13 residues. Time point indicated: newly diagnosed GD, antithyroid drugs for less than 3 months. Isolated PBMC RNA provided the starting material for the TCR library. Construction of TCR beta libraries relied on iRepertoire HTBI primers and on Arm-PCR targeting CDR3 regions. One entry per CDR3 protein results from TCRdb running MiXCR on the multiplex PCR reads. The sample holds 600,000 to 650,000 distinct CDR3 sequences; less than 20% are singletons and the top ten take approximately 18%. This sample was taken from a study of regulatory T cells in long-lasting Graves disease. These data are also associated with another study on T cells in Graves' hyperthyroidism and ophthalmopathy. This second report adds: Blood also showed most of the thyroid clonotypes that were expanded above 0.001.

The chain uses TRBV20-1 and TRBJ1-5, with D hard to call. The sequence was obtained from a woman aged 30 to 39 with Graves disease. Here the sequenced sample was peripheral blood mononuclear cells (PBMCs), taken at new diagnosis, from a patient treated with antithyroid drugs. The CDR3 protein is CSASGGGNQPQHF. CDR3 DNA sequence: TGCAGTGCTAGTGGCGGTGGGAATCAGCCCCAGCATTTT.